What follows are 8 T cell receptor beta chains derived from one specimen sequenced in a study of beta chain features in type 1 diabetes. Isolated RNA was reverse transcribed in full, so expressed TCRB transcripts were sequenced. The assay was immunoSEQ multiplex PCR, and TCRdb's table has in-frame clones only and misses some. The sample records 250,000 or so clones, about 26% being singletons. The sequencing sample was made of central memory CD4+ T cells from blood. Source of these receptors: a man aged 30 to 45 in good health.

The V gene is TRBV5-4, the J gene TRBJ2-5; the D is unclear. V dropped 6 bases and J dropped 5 bases, with 14 bases sitting between them. The germline gives CDR1 SGHNT, CDR2 YYREEE (reference sequence). CDR3 length: 13 residues. CDR3 region: CASTFSPWETQYF. The CDR3 DNA is TGTGCCAGCACCTTCTCACCTTGGGAGACCCAGTACTTC.

The V call is TRBV5-1, the J call TRBJ2-3, with D uncertain. Germline V CDR1 and CDR2: SGHRS, YFSETQ. The CDR3 covers 14 residues. Trimming took 0 bases from V and 4 from J, leaving 9 bases between them. The CDR3 DNA sequence: TGCGCCAGCAGCTTGGGCCAGGCGGCAGATACGCAGTATTTT. It yields the protein CASSLGQAADTQYF.

A remark on this clone: Other DNA sequences in the same sample also yield this CDR3. V gene TRBV5-4 combines with J gene TRBJ2-5; D is ambiguous. In germline, CDR1 is SGHNT, CDR2 YYREEE (reference sequence). The CDR3 has 13 amino acids. Trimming took off 4 bases at V and 2 bases at J, with 9 bases between the two ends. The CDR3 bases are TGTGCCAGCAGCCTTCTCCTTCAAGAGACCCAGTACTTC. This encodes CASSLLLQETQYF.

This clone was counted only a few times. The gene calls are TRBV7-2 and TRBJ2-7, with unresolved D. Germline loops: CDR1 SGHTA, CDR2 FQGNSA. CDR3 length: 12 amino acids. V was trimmed by 5 bases and J by 6 bases, leaving 11 bases between them. The CDR3 here is CASSASRAEQYF. The CDR3 nucleotides are TGTGCCAGCAGCGCCTCCCGGGCCGAGCAGTACTTC.

The CDR3 coding sequence is TGTGCCAGCAGTGAATCGACAGGCAATCAGCCCCAGCATTTT. Translated, it gives CASSESTGNQPQHF. This chain joins TRBV25-1 and TRBJ1-5; D perhaps matches TRBD1 (5 bases). With 1 base removed from V and 2 bases from J, the gap between germline ends came to 6 bases. Germline loops: CDR1 MGHDK, CDR2 SYGVNS. This CDR3 has 14 residues.

This sequence joins TRBV6-5 and TRBJ2-5, with 9 nucleotides matching TRBD1. The CDR3 is made up of 14 amino acids. The ends lost 5 bases at V and 5 bases at J; junction bases unmatched: 6. The V gene's germline CDR1 is MNHEY and CDR2 SVGAGI. DNA for the CDR3: TGTGCCAGCAGTCGTACAGGGGGCTGGGAGACCCAGTACTTC. As protein: CASSRTGGWETQYF.

In DNA, the CDR3 is TGCAGCGCTACCGCCGGGACCGCGAACACCGGGGAGCTGTTTTTT. Encoded protein: CSATAGTANTGELFF. The genes are TRBV29-1 and TRBJ2-2; D may correspond to TRBD1 or TRBD2 (5 bases each). The CDR3 is 15 residues long. V lost 7 bases and J 0 bases, leaving 15 bases between the germline ends. Per the germline V gene, CDR1 is SQVTM and CDR2 is ANQGSEA.

The gene calls are TRBV29-1 and TRBJ2-5, with 9 bases lining up with TRBD1. TRBJ2-7 matches the DNA end more closely, so the J call is doubtful. Germline values: CDR1 SQVTM, CDR2 ANQGSEA. The CDR3 runs 13 residues. The CDR3: CSVSGQGQREQYF. CDR3 in DNA: TGCAGCGTCTCCGGACAGGGGCAACGCGAGCAGTACTTC.